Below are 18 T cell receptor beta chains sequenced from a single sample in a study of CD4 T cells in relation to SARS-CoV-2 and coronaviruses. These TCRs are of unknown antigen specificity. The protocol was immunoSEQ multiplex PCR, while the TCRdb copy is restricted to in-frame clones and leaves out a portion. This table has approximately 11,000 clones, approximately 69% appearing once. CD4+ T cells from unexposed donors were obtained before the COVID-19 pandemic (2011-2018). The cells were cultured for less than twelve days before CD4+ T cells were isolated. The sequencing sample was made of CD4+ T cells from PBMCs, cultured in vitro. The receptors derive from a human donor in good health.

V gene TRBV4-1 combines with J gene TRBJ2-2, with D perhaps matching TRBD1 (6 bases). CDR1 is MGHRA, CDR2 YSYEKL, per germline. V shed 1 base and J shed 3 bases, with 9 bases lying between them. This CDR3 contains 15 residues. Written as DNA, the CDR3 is TGCGCCAGCAGCCAAGGGACAGTTTACACCGGGGAGCTGTTTTTT. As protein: CASSQGTVYTGELFF.

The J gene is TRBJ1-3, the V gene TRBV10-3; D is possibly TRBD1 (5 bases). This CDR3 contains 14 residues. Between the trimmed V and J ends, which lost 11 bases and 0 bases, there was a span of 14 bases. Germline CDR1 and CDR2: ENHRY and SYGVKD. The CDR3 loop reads CAARQTSSGNTIYF. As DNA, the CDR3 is TGTGCCGCGCGACAGACCAGCTCTGGAAACACCATATATTTT.

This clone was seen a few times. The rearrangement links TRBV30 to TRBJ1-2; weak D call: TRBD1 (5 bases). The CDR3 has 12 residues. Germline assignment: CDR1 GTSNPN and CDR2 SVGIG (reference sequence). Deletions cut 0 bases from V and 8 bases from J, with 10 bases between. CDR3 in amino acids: CAWSVGGRGYTF. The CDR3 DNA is TGTGCCTGGAGTGTTGGGGGTCGCGGCTACACCTTC.

CDR3 sequence: CSVPLAGDTDTQYF. For the CDR3, the DNA is TGCAGCGTTCCCTTAGCGGGGGACACAGATACGCAGTATTTT. The rearrangement links TRBV29-1 to TRBJ2-3, with 9 bases lining up with TRBD2. Trimming cost V 5 bases and J 2 bases; bases outside gene matches: 5. The V gene's germline CDR1 is SQVTM and CDR2 ANQGSEA. The CDR3 contains 14 residues.

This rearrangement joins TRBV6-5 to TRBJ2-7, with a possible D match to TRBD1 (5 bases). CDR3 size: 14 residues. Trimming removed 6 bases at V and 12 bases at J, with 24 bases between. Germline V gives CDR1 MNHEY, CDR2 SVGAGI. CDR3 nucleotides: TGTGCCAGCAGCCAGGATCTTACCGGACAAGGCAGGTACTTC. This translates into CASSQDLTGQGRYF.

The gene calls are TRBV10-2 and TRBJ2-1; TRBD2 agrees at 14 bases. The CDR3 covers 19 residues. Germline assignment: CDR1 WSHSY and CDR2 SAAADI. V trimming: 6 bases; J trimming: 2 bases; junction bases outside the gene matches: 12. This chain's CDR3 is CASRVTGTSGRGTYNEQFF. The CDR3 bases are TGCGCCAGCAGGGTGACCGGGACTAGCGGGAGAGGGACCTACAATGAGCAGTTCTTC.

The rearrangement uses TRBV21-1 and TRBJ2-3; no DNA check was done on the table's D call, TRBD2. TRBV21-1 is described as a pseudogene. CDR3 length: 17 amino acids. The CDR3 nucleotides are TGTGCCAGCAGCACCCGACTAGCGGGGCATAGAACAGATACGCAGTATTTT. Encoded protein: CASSTRLAGHRTDTQYF.

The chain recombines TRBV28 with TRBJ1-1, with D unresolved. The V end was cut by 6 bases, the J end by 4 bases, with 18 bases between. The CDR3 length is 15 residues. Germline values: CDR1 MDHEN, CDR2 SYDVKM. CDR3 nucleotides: TGTGCCAGCAGCCGCGGAGGGATGAGAACCACTGAAGCTTTCTTT. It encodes CASSRGGMRTTEAFF.

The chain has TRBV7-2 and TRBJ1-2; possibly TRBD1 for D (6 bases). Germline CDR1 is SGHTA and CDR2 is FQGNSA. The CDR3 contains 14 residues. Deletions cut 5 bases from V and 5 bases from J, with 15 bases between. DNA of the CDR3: TGTGCCAGCAGCCCCGTGACGGGGGCTTATGGCTACACCTTC. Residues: CASSPVTGAYGYTF.

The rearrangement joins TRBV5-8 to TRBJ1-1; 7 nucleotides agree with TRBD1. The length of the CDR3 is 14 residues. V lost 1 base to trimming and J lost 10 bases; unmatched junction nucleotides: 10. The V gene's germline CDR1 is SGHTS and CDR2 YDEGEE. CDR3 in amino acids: CASSLIRGLEGAFF. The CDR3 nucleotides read TGTGCCAGCAGCTTGATAAGGGGGCTTGAGGGAGCTTTCTTT.

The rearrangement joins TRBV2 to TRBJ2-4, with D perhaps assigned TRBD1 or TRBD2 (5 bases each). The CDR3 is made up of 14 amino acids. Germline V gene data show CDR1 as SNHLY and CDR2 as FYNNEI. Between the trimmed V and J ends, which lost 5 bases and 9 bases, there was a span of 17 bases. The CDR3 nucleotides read TGTGCCAGCAGTTCCGGGACCGCGGCGGGCATTCAGTACTTC. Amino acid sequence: CASSSGTAAGIQYF.

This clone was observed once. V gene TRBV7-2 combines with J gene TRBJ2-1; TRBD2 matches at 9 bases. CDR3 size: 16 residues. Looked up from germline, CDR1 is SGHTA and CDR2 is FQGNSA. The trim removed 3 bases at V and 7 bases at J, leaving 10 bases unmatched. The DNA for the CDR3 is TGTGCCAGCAGCTTTCAAGGCGGGGGGGCTTGGAATGAGCAGTTCTTC. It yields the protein CASSFQGGGAWNEQFF.

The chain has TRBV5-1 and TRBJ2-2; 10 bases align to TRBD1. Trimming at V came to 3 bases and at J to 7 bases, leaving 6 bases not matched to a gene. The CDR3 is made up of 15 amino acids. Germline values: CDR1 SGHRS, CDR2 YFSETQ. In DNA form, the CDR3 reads TGCGCCAGCAGCTCCCGACAGGGGGCGGGCGGGGAGCTGTTTTTT. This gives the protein CASSSRQGAGGELFF.

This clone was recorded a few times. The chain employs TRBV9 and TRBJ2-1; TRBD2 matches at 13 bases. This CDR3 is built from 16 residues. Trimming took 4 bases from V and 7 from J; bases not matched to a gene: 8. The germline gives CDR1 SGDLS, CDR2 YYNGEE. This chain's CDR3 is CASSPQLTSGRNEQFF. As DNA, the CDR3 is TGTGCCAGCAGCCCCCAGTTGACTAGCGGGAGGAATGAGCAGTTCTTC.

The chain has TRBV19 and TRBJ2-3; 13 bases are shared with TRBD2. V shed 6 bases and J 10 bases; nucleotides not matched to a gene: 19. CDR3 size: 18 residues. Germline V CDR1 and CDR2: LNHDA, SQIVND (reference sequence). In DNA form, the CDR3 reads TGTGCCAGTAGCATCACAACCGGGACTAGCGGGATGACAGGCGCGCAGTATTTT. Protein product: CASSITTGTSGMTGAQYF.

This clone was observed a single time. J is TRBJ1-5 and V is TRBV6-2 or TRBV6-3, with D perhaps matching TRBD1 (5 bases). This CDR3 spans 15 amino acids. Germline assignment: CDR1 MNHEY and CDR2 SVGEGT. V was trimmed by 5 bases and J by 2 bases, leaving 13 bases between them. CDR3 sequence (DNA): TGTGCCAGCAGTGACGGGACTGGCGGCAATCAGCCCCAGCATTTT. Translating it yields CASSDGTGGNQPQHF.

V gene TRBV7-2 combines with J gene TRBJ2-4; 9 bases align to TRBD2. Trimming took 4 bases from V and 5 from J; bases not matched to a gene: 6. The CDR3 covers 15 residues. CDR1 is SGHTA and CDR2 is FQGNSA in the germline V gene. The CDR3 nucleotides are TGTGCCAGCAGCTCTGGGCTAGCGGGACAAAACATTCAGTACTTC. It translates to CASSSGLAGQNIQYF.

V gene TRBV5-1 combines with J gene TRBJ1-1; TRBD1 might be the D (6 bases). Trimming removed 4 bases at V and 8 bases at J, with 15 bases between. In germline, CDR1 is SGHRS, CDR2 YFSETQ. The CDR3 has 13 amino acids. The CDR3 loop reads CASSPGGRVEAFF. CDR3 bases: TGCGCCAGCAGCCCCGGGGGGCGGGTAGAAGCTTTCTTT.